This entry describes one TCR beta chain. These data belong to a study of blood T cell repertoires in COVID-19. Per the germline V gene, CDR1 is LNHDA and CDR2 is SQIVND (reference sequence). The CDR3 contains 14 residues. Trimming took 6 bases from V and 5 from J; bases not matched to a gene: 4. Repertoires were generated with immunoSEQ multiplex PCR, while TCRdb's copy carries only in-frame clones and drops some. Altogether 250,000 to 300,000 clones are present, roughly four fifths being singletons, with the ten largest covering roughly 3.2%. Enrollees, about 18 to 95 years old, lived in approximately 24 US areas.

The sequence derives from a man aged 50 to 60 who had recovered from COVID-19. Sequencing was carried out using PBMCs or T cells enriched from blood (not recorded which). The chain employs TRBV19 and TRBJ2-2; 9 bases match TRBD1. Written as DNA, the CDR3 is TGTGCCAGTAGGCCGACAGGGGGAACCGGGGAGCTGTTTTTT. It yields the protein CASRPTGGTGELFF.